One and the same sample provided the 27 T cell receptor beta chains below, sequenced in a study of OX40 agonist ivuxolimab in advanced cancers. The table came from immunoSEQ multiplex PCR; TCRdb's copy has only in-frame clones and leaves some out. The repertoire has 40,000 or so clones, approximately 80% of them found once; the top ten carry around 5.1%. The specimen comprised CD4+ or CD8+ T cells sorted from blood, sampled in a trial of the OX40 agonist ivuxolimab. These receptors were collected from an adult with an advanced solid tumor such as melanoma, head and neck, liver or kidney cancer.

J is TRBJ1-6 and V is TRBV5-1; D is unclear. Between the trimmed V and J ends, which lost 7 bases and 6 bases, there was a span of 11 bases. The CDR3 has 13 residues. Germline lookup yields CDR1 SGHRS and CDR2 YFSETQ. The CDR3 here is CASRTDGNSPLHF. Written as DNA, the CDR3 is TGCGCCAGCCGTACTGATGGTAATTCACCCCTCCACTTT.

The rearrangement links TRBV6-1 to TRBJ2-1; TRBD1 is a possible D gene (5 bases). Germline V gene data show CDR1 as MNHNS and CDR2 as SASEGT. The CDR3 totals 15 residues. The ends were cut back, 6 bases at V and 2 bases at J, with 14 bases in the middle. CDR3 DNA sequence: TGTGCCAGCAGGGCAGGGTTTAGCCCCTACAATGAGCAGTTCTTC. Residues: CASRAGFSPYNEQFF.

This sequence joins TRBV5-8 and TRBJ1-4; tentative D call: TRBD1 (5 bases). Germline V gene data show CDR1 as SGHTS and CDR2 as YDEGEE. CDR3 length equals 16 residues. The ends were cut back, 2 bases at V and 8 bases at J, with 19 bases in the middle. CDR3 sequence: CASSLYTGTRREKLFF. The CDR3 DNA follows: TGTGCCAGCAGCTTATACACCGGGACCCGGAGGGAAAAACTGTTTTTT.

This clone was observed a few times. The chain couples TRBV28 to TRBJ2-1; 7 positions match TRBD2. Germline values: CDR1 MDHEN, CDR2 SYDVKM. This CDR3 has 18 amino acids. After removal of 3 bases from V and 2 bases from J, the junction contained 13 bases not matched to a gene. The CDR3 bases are TGTGCCAGCAGTTTTTGGGCAGGGACTACACCTACCTACAATGAGCAGTTCTTC. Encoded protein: CASSFWAGTTPTYNEQFF.

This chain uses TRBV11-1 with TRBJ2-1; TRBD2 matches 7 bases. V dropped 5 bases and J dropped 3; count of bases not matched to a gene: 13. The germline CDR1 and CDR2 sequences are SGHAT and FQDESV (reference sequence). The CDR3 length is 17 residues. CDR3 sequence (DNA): TGTGCCAGCAGCAATAGGCCGGCGGGAGTCTTCTACAATGAGCAGTTCTTC. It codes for CASSNRPAGVFYNEQFF.

The CDR3 here is CASSPTGVLAYGYTF. For the CDR3, the DNA is TGTGCCAGCAGCCCTACAGGGGTCCTAGCCTATGGCTACACCTTC. The chain employs TRBV7-2 and TRBJ1-2; 7 positions match TRBD1. V lost 5 bases, J lost 4 bases, and 10 bases stayed unmatched. This CDR3 contains 15 residues. Germline V gene sequence: CDR1 SGHTA, CDR2 FQGNSA.

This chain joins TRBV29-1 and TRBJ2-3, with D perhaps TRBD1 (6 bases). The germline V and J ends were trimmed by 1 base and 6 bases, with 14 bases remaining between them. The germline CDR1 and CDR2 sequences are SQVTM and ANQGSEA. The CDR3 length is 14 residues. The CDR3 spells CSVEVGVGADTQYF. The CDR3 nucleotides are TGCAGCGTTGAAGTAGGGGTGGGGGCGGATACGCAGTATTTT.

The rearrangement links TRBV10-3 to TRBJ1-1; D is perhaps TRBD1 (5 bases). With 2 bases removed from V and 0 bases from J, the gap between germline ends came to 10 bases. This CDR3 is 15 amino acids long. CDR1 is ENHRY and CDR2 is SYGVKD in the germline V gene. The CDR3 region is CAISETQDLNTEAFF. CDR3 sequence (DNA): TGTGCCATCAGTGAGACACAGGACCTGAACACTGAAGCTTTCTTT.

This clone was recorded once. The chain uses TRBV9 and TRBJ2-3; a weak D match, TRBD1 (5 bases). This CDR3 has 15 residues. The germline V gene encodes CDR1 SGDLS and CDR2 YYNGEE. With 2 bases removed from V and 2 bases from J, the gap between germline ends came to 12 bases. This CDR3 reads CASSVLDSPTDTQYF. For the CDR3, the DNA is TGTGCCAGCAGCGTCCTAGACAGCCCCACAGATACGCAGTATTTT.

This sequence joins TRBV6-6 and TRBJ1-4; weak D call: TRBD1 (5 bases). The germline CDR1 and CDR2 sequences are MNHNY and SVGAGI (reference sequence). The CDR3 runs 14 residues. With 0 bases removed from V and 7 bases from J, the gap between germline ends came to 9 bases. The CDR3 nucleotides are TGTGCCAGCAGTTACTCCTCCAGGGCTGAAAAACTGTTTTTT. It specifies CASSYSSRAEKLFF.

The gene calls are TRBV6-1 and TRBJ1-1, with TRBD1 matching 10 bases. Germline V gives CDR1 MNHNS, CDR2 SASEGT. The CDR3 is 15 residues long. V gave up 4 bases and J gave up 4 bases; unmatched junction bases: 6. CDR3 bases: TGTGCCAGCAGTGCAGCCGGGACAGGGGTCACTGAAGCTTTCTTT. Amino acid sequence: CASSAAGTGVTEAFF.

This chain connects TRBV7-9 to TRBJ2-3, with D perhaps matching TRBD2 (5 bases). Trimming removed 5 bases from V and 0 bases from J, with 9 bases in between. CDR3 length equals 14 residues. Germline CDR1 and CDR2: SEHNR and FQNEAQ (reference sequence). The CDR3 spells CASSPRGSTDTQYF. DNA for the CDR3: TGTGCCAGCAGCCCCCGGGGTAGCACAGATACGCAGTATTTT. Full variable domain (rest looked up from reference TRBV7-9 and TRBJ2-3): DTGVSQNPRHKITKRGQNVTFRCDPISEHNRLYWYRQTLGQGPEFLTYFQNEAQLEKSRLLSDRFSAERPKGSFSTLEIQRTEQGDSAMYLCASSPRGSTDTQYFGPGTRLTVL.

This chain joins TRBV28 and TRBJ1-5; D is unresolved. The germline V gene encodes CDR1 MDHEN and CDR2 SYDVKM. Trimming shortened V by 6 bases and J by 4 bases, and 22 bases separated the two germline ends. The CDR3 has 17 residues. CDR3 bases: TGTGCCAGCAGCCCACCCGGGATTTCAGGCCCGAATCAGCCCCAGCATTTT. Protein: CASSPPGISGPNQPQHF.

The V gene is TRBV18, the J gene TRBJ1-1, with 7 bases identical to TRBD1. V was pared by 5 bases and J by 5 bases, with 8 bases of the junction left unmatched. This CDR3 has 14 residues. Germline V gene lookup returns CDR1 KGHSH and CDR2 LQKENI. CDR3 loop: CASSATGRGTEAFF. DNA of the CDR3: TGTGCCAGCTCAGCGACAGGCAGGGGGACTGAAGCTTTCTTT.

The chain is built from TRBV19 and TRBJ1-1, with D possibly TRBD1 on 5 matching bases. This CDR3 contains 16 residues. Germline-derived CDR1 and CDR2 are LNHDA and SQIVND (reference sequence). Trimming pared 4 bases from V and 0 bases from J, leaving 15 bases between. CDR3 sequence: CASSKVAGRMNTEAFF. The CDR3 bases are TGTGCCAGTAGTAAAGTGGCAGGGAGGATGAACACTGAAGCTTTCTTT.

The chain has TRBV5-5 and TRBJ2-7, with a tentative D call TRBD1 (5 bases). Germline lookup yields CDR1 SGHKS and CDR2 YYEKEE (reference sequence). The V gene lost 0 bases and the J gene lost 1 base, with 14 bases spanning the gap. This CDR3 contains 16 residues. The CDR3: CASSLAPGLGSYEQYF. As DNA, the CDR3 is TGTGCCAGCAGCTTGGCCCCAGGGTTAGGGTCCTACGAGCAGTACTTC.

CDR3 in amino acids: CASSRDRGDYGYTF. CDR3 bases: TGTGCCAGCAGCCGCGACAGGGGAGACTATGGCTACACCTTC. The V gene is TRBV11-2, the J gene TRBJ1-2, with 8 bases aligning to TRBD1. J lost 3 bases, V lost 5 bases, and 5 bases had no gene match. The CDR3 consists of 14 residues. Germline V gene lookup returns CDR1 SGHAT and CDR2 FQNNGV.

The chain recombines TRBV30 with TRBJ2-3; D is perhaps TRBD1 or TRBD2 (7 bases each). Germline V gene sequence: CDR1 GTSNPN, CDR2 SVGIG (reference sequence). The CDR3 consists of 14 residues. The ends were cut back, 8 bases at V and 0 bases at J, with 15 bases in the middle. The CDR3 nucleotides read TGTGCCCGCGCAGGGGGGGGTAGCACAGATACGCAGTATTTT. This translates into CARAGGGSTDTQYF.

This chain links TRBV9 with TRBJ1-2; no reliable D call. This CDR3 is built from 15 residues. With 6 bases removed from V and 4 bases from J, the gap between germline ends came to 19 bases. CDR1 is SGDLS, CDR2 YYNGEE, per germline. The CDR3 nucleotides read TGTGCCAGCACCCGACGGCGGCTCGATCTCTATGGCTACACCTTC. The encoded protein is CASTRRRLDLYGYTF. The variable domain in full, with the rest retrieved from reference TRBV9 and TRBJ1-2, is DSGVTQTPKHLITATGQRVTLRCSPRSGDLSVYWYQQSLDQGLQFLIQYYNGEERAKGNILERFSAQQFPDLHSELNLSSLELGDSALYFCASTRRRLDLYGYTFGSGTRLTVV.

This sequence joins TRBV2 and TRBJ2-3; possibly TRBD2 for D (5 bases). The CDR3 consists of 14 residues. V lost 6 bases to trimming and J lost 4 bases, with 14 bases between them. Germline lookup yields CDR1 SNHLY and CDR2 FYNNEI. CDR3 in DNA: TGTGCCAGCAGGGACTCGCGACCACCAGATACGCAGTATTTT. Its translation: CASRDSRPPDTQYF.

This chain's CDR3 is CASSYGTSVIYGYTF. CDR3 bases: TGTGCCAGCAGTTACGGGACGAGTGTGATCTATGGCTACACCTTC. The chain joins TRBV6-5 to TRBJ1-2; D is possibly TRBD1 (5 bases). This CDR3 has 15 amino acids. Germline CDR1 is MNHEY and CDR2 is SVGAGI. Trimming left V 2 bases short and J 4 bases short, with 14 bases between.

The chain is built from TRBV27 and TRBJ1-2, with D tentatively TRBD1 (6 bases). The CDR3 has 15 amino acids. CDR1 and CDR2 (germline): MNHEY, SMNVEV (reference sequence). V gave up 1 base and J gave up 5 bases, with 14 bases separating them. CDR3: CASSLLGGDTYGYTF. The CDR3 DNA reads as TGTGCCAGCAGTTTATTAGGCGGGGACACATATGGCTACACCTTC.

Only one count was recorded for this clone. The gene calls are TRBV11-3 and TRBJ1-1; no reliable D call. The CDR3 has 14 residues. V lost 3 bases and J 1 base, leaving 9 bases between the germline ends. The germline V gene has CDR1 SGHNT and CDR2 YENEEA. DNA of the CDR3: TGTGCCAGCAGCTTGGACGGCCCGAACACTGAAGCTTTCTTT. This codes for CASSLDGPNTEAFF.

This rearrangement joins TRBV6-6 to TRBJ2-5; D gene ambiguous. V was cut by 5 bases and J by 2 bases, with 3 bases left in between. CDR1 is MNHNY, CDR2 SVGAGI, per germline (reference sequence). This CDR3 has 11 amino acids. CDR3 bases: TGTGCCAGCAGTCAACAAGAGACCCAGTACTTC. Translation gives CASSQQETQYF.

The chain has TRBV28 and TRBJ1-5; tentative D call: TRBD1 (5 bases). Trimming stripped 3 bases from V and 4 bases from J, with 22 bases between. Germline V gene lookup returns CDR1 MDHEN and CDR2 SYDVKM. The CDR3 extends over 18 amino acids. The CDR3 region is CASSFGLSRGSQNQPQHF. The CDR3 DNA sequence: TGTGCCAGCAGTTTTGGTTTGAGTAGGGGCTCTCAAAATCAGCCCCAGCATTTT.

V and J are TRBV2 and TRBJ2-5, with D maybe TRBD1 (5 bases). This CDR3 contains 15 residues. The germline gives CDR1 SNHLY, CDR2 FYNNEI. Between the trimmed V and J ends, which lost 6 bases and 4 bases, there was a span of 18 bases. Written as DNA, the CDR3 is TGTGCCAGCAGACCTCCTGTCAGGGAAGGAGAGACCCAGTACTTC. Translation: CASRPPVREGETQYF.

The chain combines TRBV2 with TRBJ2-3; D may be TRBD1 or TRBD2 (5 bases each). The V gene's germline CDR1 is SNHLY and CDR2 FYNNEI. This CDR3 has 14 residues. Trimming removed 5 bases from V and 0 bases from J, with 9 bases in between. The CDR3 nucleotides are TGTGCCAGCAGTCGGGGCCTTAGCACAGATACGCAGTATTTT. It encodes CASSRGLSTDTQYF. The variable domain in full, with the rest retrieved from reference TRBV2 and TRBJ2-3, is EPEVTQTPSHQVTQMGQEVILRCVPISNHLYFYWYRQILGQKVEFLVSFYNNEISEKSEIFDDQFSVERPDGSNFTLKIRSTKLEDSAMYFCASSRGLSTDTQYFGPGTRLTVL.